What follows is one TCR beta chain and its context. It was during active infection that Seattle patients were enrolled and then longitudinally followed. CDR3 length: 18 residues. V lost 5 bases and J lost 5; bases outside the gene matches: 16. Germline V gene lookup returns CDR1 MDHEN and CDR2 SYDVKM. Data came from immunoSEQ multiplex PCR; TCRdb stores just in-frame clones and leaves some out. The table lists around 310,000 clones, around 90% of them singletons. The data stem from a study of blood T cell repertoires in COVID-19. Looking at the study overall: Researchers got acute and convalescent COVID-19 samples from the United States, Italy and Spain. T cells, B-cell-depleted T cells, or PBMCs provided the cDNA or gDNA that served as material.

V is TRBV28 and J is TRBJ1-2; TRBD1 matches at 11 bases. The sequence came from a woman aged 40 to 49 with COVID-19, enrolled during active disease. Sequencing was carried out using peripheral blood. CDR3 DNA sequence: TGTGCCAGCAGTCGCCTCGGGACAGGGGGACCTAACGCTTATGGCTACACCTTC. This codes for CASSRLGTGGPNAYGYTF.